Reported below is one T cell receptor beta chain. The data were produced by immunoSEQ multiplex PCR, yet TCRdb's version contains in-frame clones alone and is incomplete. This table holds 50,000 to 65,000 clones, around four fifths found once. CDR3 length: 17 residues. Trimming at V came to 5 bases and at J to 0 bases, leaving 6 bases not matched to a gene. CDR1 and CDR2 from the germline V gene are SGHAT and FQNNGV. This record comes from a study of radiotherapy plus CTLA-4 blockade in lung cancer. Source: peripheral blood, taken from a patient treated with radiotherapy plus ipilimumab. The chain is built from TRBV11-2 and TRBJ1-4; 10 bases match TRBD1. The receptor comes from a human donor with non-small cell lung cancer who had a partial response to radiotherapy plus ipilimumab. CDR3 sequence: CASSPGQGRATNEKLFF. In nucleotides, the CDR3 is TGTGCCAGCAGCCCGGGACAGGGGAGGGCAACTAATGAAAAACTGTTTTTT.